The 14 T cell receptor beta chains below were found in one sample sequenced in a study of cytomegalovirus exposure and HLA in healthy donors. 13 Jbeta primers and 60 Vbeta primers were used for the PCR. TCRdb keeps only in-frame clones here, not all; method: immunoSEQ multiplex PCR. Of 150,000 to 200,000 clones in the sample, about 80% were seen once. Sequenced: PBMCs. These TCRs come from a woman aged 45-59 years in good health and CMV-seronegative.

This chain joins TRBV10-3 and TRBJ1-4; possibly TRBD1 for D (5 bases). This CDR3 is 13 amino acids long. The germline V gene encodes CDR1 ENHRY and CDR2 SYGVKD. V was cut by 11 bases and J by 7 bases, with 17 bases left in between. CDR3 sequence reads: CASKWEGSEKLFF. The CDR3 nucleotides are TGTGCCTCGAAATGGGAGGGGAGTGAAAAACTGTTTTTT.

The chain combines TRBV5-1 with TRBJ2-3, with TRBD2 matching 11 bases. The CDR3 totals 15 residues. The V segment lost 3 bases and the J segment 0 bases; nucleotides outside the gene matches: 0. CDR1 and CDR2 from the germline V gene are SGHRS and YFSETQ. CDR3 coding DNA: TGCGCCAGCAGCTCTAGCGGGGGGAGCACAGATACGCAGTATTTT. Amino acids: CASSSSGGSTDTQYF.

This clone was recorded a few times. The chain uses TRBV10-3 and TRBJ2-7; TRBD2 might be the D (7 bases). The V end was cut by 5 bases, the J end by 2 bases, with 19 bases between. The CDR3 sequence is 16 residues long. Per the germline V gene, CDR1 is ENHRY and CDR2 is SYGVKD. CDR3 loop: CAISTGGAGDTYEQYF. CDR3 DNA sequence: TGTGCCATCAGTACTGGGGGGGCAGGGGATACCTACGAGCAGTACTTC.

The sample holds a few counts of this clone. V and J are TRBV19 and TRBJ2-3; D remains unclear. The CDR3 runs 12 residues. Germline loops: CDR1 LNHDA, CDR2 SQIVND (reference sequence). Trimming left V 5 bases short and J 6 bases short, with 9 bases between. The CDR3 protein is CASSPAVDTQYF. CDR3 DNA: TGTGCCAGTAGTCCCGCGGTGGATACGCAGTATTTT.

This clone came up once. The CDR3 sequence is CASTSESGTTYNEQFF. The CDR3 coding sequence is TGCGCCAGCACATCGGAGTCGGGTACAACCTACAATGAGCAGTTCTTC. This sequence joins TRBV5-1 and TRBJ2-1; D is uncertain. Germline CDR1 is SGHRS and CDR2 is YFSETQ. The CDR3 extends over 16 amino acids. The V gene lost 6 bases and the J gene lost 2 bases, with 18 bases spanning the gap.

J is TRBJ1-5 and V is TRBV28; the D is unclear. CDR1 and CDR2 from the germline V gene are MDHEN and SYDVKM. V dropped 6 bases and J dropped 2 bases, with 8 bases sitting between them. This CDR3 is built from 13 residues. DNA of the CDR3: TGTGCCAGCAGCCCCTCCGGCAATCAGCCCCAGCATTTT. Its translation is CASSPSGNQPQHF. Full variable domain (remainder filled in from reference TRBV28 and TRBJ1-5): DVKVTQSSRYLVKRTGEKVFLECVQDMDHENMFWYRQDPGLGLRLIYFSYDVKMKEKGDIPEGYSVSREKKERFSLILESASTNQTSMYLCASSPSGNQPQHFGDGTRLSIL.

The chain employs TRBV20-1 and TRBJ2-3, with D uncertain. The V and J ends lost 3 bases and 6 bases respectively, with 7 bases between them. In germline, CDR1 is DFQATT, CDR2 SNEGSKA (reference sequence). The CDR3 has 11 amino acids. CDR3 protein: CSARVQDTQYF. In nucleotides, the CDR3 is TGCAGTGCTAGGGTGCAGGATACGCAGTATTTT.

J is TRBJ2-2 and V is TRBV18; tentative D call: TRBD1 (5 bases). Trimming left V 3 bases short and J 0 bases short, with 14 bases between. CDR1 is KGHSH, CDR2 LQKENI, per germline. The CDR3 runs 17 residues. The CDR3 reads CASSPFDSTSNTGELFF. The CDR3 coding sequence is TGTGCCAGCTCACCCTTTGACAGCACTTCGAACACCGGGGAGCTGTTTTTT. The whole variable domain, remainder taken from reference TRBV18 and TRBJ2-2, is NAGVMQNPRHLVRRRGQEARLRCSPMKGHSHVYWYRQLPEEGLKFMVYLQKENIIDESGMPKERFSAEFPKEGPSILRIQQVVRGDSAAYFCASSPFDSTSNTGELFFGEGSRLTVL.

Only one count was recorded for this clone. In nucleotides, the CDR3 is TGTGCCAGCAGCATTACGGACAATAGCAATCAGCCCCAGCATTTT. This codes for CASSITDNSNQPQHF. This chain uses TRBV11-2 with TRBJ1-5, with D perhaps TRBD1 (5 bases). Germline CDR1 reads SGHAT; CDR2 reads FQNNGV. V lost 5 bases, J lost 0 bases, and 11 bases lay in between. The CDR3 consists of 15 residues.

The CDR3 is CASSPTGANEYGYTF. For the CDR3, the DNA is TGTGCCAGCAGCCCGACAGGGGCAAATGAGTATGGCTACACCTTC. The chain combines TRBV7-9 with TRBJ1-2, with 8 bases matching TRBD1. Per the germline V gene, CDR1 is SEHNR and CDR2 is FQNEAQ (reference sequence). The CDR3 contains 15 residues. The trim removed 5 bases at V and 5 bases at J, leaving 10 bases unmatched.

The chain couples TRBV7-6 to TRBJ1-3; D is undetermined. V was clipped by 5 bases and J by 0 bases, with 11 bases between them. Germline V gene sequence: CDR1 SGHVS, CDR2 FNYEAQ. The length of the CDR3 is 15 residues. CDR3 in amino acids: CASSPSHSSGNTIYF. The CDR3 nucleotides are TGTGCCAGCAGCCCCTCTCATAGCTCTGGAAACACCATATATTTT.

V usage is TRBV27 and J usage is TRBJ1-2; 10 positions match TRBD1. This CDR3 is built from 14 residues. CDR1 and CDR2 from the germline V gene are MNHEY and SMNVEV (reference sequence). Germline trimming cut 3 bases from V and 7 bases from J; bases unmatched to any gene: 5. The CDR3 reads CASSFPGDRGGYTF. CDR3 sequence (DNA): TGTGCCAGCAGTTTCCCGGGGGACAGGGGTGGCTACACCTTC.

This chain joins TRBV5-1 and TRBJ2-5; 11 positions agree with TRBD2. In germline, CDR1 is SGHRS, CDR2 YFSETQ. This CDR3 has 17 amino acids. V was pared by 4 bases and J by 2 bases, with 10 bases of the junction left unmatched. The DNA of the CDR3 is TGCGCCAGCAGCCCGGGTAGGGCTAGCGGGGGGCAAGAGACCCAGTACTTC. This gives the protein CASSPGRASGGQETQYF.

The chain combines TRBV2 with TRBJ2-4, with TRBD2 identical over 9 bases. The V and J ends lost 4 bases and 1 base, in that order; junction bases with no gene match: 14. CDR1 is SNHLY and CDR2 is FYNNEI in the germline V gene. This CDR3 region has 19 residues. The DNA of the CDR3 is TGTGCCAGCAGTGCAAGCCCCTGGCGGGAGGGCCGGGCCAAAAACATTCAGTACTTC. Translation: CASSASPWREGRAKNIQYF.